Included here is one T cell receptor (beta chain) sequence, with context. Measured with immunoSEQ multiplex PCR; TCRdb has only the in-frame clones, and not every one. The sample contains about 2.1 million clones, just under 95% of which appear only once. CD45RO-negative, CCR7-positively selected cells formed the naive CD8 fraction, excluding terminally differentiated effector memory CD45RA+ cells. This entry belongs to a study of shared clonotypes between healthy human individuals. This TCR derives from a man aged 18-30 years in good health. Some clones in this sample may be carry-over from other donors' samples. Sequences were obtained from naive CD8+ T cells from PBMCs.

The CDR3: CASNPGARFGEQYF. CDR3 DNA sequence: TGTGCCAGCAACCCCGGGGCCCGATTTGGCGAGCAGTACTTC. The rearrangement links TRBV7-8 to TRBJ2-7; the D gene could be TRBD1 or TRBD2 (5 bases each). V was cut by 7 bases and J by 6 bases, with 19 bases left in between. The CDR3 sequence is 14 residues long. Germline values: CDR1 SGHVS, CDR2 FQNEAQ.